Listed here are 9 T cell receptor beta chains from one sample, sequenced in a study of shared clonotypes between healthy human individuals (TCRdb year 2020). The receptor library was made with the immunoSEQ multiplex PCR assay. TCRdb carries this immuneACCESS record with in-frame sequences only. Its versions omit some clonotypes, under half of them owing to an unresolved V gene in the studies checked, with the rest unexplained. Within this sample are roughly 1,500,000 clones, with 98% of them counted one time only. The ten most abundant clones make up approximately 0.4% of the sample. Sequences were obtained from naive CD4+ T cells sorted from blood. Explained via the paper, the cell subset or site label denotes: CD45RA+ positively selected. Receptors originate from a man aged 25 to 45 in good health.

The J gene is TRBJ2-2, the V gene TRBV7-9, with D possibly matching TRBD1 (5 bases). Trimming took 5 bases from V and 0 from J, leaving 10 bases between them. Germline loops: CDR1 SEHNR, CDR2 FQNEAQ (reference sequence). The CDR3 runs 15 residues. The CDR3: CASSHGAANTGELFF. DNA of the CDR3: TGTGCCAGCAGCCATGGGGCCGCGAACACCGGGGAGCTGTTTTTT. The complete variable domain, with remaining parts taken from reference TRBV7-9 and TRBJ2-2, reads DTGVSQNPRHKITKRGQNVTFRCDPISEHNRLYWYRQTLGQGPEFLTYFQNEAQLEKSRLLSDRFSAERPKGSFSTLEIQRTEQGDSAMYLCASSHGAANTGELFFGEGSRLTVL.

CDR3 sequence (DNA): TGCAGCGTCCGTTCGGTGCGGACGTGGGGCAATGAGCAGTTCTTC. Residues: CSVRSVRTWGNEQFF. The V and J genes are TRBV29-1 and TRBJ2-1; D is undetermined. The V and J ends lost 6 bases and 6 bases respectively, with 21 bases between them. CDR1 and CDR2 from the germline V gene are SQVTM and ANQGSEA. The CDR3 is made up of 15 amino acids.

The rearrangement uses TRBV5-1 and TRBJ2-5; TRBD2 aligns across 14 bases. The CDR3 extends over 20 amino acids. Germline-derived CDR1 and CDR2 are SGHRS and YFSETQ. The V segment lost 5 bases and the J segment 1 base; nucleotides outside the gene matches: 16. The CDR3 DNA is TGCGCCAGCAGTTGGTACCGTGGGACTAGCGGGAGTGCGGGCCAAGAGACCCAGTACTTC. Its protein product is CASSWYRGTSGSAGQETQYF. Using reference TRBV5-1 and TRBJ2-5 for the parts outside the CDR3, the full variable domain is KAGVTQTPRYLIKTRGQQVTLSCSPISGHRSVSWYQQTPGQGLQFLFEYFSETQRNKGNFPGRFSGRQFSNSRSEMNVSTLELGDSALYLCASSWYRGTSGSAGQETQYFGPGTRLLVL.

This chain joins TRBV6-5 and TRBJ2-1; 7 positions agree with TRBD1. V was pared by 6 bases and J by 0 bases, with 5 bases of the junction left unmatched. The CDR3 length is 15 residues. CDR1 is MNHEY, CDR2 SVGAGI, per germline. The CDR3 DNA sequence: TGTGCCAGCAGAGAACAGGGGAGCTCCTACAATGAGCAGTTCTTC. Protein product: CASREQGSSYNEQFF.

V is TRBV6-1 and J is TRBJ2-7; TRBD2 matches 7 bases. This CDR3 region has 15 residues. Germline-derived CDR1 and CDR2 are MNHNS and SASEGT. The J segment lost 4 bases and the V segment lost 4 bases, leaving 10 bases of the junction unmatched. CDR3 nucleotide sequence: TGTGCCAGCAGTGGGTCGGAGCGGGATAGTTACGAGCAGTACTTC. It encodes CASSGSERDSYEQYF.

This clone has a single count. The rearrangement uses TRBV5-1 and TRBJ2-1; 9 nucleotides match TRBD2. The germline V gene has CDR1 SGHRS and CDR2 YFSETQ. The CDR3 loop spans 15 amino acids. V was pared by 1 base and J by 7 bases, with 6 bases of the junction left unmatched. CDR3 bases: TGCGCCAGCAGCTTGACGGCTAGCGGGGAAAATGAGCAGTTCTTC. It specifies CASSLTASGENEQFF.

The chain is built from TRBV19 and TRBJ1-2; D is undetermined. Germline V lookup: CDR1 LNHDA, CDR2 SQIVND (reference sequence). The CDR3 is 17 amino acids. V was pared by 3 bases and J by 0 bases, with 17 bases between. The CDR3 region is CASSIPPRVRANYGYTF. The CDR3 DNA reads TGTGCCAGTAGTATTCCGCCGCGCGTGCGAGCTAACTATGGCTACACCTTC.

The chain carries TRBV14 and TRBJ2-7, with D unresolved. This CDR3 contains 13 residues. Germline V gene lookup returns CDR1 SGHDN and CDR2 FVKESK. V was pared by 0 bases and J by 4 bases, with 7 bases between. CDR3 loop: CASSQDPGYEQYF. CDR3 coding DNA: TGTGCCAGCAGCCAAGATCCCGGGTACGAGCAGTACTTC.

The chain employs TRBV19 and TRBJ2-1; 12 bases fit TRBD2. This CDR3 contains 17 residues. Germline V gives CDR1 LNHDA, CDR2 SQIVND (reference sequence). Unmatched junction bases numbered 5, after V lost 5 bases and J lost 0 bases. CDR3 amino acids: CASSAGLAGSSYNEQFF. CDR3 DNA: TGTGCCAGTAGTGCCGGACTAGCGGGGAGCTCCTACAATGAGCAGTTCTTC.